Sequencing of this TCR beta chain was carried out in a study of technical replicates of blood from several donors (dated by TCRdb to about 2017). This clone was picked up a small number of times. No antigen is known for it. No base quality information exists; no much larger clone differs at one position. Including cysteine and phenylalanine, the CDR3 has 14 amino acids. Only CDR3 DNA remains: 42 bases, in frame from the first base. The germline V gene sets CDR1 to MNHNS and CDR2 to SASEGT. The V end loses 0 bases and the J end loses 1 base, and a stretch of 6 bases separates them. Library generation was performed with the immunoSEQ multiplex PCR assay. The source is immuneACCESS, and TCRdb retained only in-frame sequences with V and J called. Part of the clones is not carried over; for the studies checked, unresolved V genes explain less than half of this, and the remainder is unexplained. This sample gives several thousand clones in total; 90% to 96% of them show up just once. The top ten clonotypes cover roughly 7% of the sample.

Input material: PBMCs. The TCR originated in a human donor in good health. Rearrangement joined TRBV6-1 to TRBJ2-5; a weak D assignment points to TRBD2 (6 bases agree). The CDR3 is CASSEAGGQETQYF. The DNA sequence is given as TGTGCCAGCAGTGAAGCGGGGGGCCAAGAGACCCAGTACTTC.